Each of the 6 T cell receptor beta chains below was sequenced from the same sample in a study of shared clonotypes between healthy human individuals. In the naive CD8 group, cells lacked CD45RO and were positively selected for CCR7, so terminally differentiated effector memory CD45RA+ cells were left out. Profiling relied on immunoSEQ multiplex PCR, and the TCRdb table lists in-frame clones only, not all of them. The sample lists some 2 million clones, just under 95% occurring once. What was sequenced was naive CD8+ T cells sorted from blood. The receptors stem from a man aged 18 to 29 in good health.

The J gene is TRBJ2-7, the V gene TRBV28; 7 bases map to TRBD1. CDR3 length: 16 residues. Germline V gives CDR1 MDHEN, CDR2 SYDVKM. V trimming: 7 bases; J trimming: 2 bases; junction bases outside the gene matches: 14. CDR3 amino acids: CASNSPLRDSPYEQYF. The CDR3 DNA follows: TGTGCCAGCAACAGCCCCCTCCGGGACAGTCCCTACGAGCAGTACTTC.

The rearrangement joins TRBV4-3 to TRBJ2-7; 9 nucleotides agree with TRBD1. Trimming cost V 1 base and J 0 bases; bases outside gene matches: 4. The germline V gene has CDR1 LGHNA and CDR2 YSLEER. CDR3 length: 16 amino acids. CDR3 in DNA: TGCGCCAGCAGCCAAGGAACAGGGGGCGACTCCTACGAGCAGTACTTC. Amino acid sequence: CASSQGTGGDSYEQYF.

The rearrangement uses TRBV6-5 and TRBJ1-1; TRBD1 matches 7 bases. Germline V gives CDR1 MNHEY, CDR2 SVGAGI. V shed 4 bases, J shed 0 bases, and the junction held 5 bases outside the gene matches. The CDR3 sequence is 15 residues long. The CDR3 is CASSSSTGLNTEAFF. The CDR3 region has the DNA TGTGCCAGCAGTTCGTCGACAGGGCTGAACACTGAAGCTTTCTTT.

This chain uses TRBV18 with TRBJ1-2; D ambiguous. Per the germline V gene, CDR1 is KGHSH and CDR2 is LQKENI. The CDR3 loop spans 12 amino acids. V lost 2 bases and J 8 bases, leaving 9 bases between the germline ends. CDR3 sequence (DNA): TGTGCCAGCTCACCAAATGGACGGGGCTACACCTTC. Translated, it gives CASSPNGRGYTF.

The V and J genes are TRBV14 and TRBJ2-5; 13 bases fit TRBD2. Germline CDR1 SGHDN, CDR2 FVKESK. J gave up 4 bases and V 4 bases, and 6 bases lay outside the gene matches. The CDR3 is made up of 16 amino acids. The CDR3 coding sequence is TGTGCCAGCAGCCGCTGGACTAGCGGGGGTAGAGAGACCCAGTACTTC. Translated: CASSRWTSGGRETQYF.

This clone was seen just once. The germline gene is not matched at one end of the junction; a read error may be the cause. The rearrangement links TRBV7-7 to TRBJ2-5, with D perhaps TRBD2 (6 bases). Germline CDR1 and CDR2: SSHAT and FNYEAQ (reference sequence). The CDR3 consists of 12 residues. The CDR3 loop is CASSSGGETQYF. The CDR3 DNA follows: TGTGCTAGCAGCTCTGGGGGGGAGACCCAGTACTTC.